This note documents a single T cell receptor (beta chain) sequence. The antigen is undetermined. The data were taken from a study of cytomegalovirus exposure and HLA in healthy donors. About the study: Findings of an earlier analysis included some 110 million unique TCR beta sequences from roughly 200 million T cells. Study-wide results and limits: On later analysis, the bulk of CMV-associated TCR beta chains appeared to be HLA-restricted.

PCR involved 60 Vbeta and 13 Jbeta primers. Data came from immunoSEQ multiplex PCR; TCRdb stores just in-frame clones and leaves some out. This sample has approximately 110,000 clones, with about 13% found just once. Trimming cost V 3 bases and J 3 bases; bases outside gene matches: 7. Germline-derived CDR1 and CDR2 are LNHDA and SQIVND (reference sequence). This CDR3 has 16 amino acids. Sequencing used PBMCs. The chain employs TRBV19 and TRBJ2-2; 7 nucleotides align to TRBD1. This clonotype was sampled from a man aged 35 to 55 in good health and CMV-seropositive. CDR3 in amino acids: CASSILGGEYTGELFF. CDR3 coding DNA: TGTGCCAGTAGTATTTTAGGGGGCGAGTACACCGGGGAGCTGTTTTTT.